The 28 T cell receptor beta chains listed next were all sequenced from one sample in a study of T cell responses to AZD1222 COVID-19 vaccine (dated by TCRdb to about 2021). The time point label on this specimen signifies: about 28 days (+/-7) after the second vaccine dose. The receptor library was made with the immunoSEQ multiplex PCR assay. Entries here come from immuneACCESS through TCRdb and include only in-frame sequences with V and J called. Some clones fail to appear in such tables; in the studies checked, an unresolved V gene covers under half of the shortfall, and the cause of the remainder is unknown. This sample is represented by 100,000 to 150,000 clones; 84% of them were singletons. Together, the top ten hold roughly a quarter of the sample. The source was peripheral blood, collected 28 days after the second AZD1222 dose. The receptor source for this set is an adult who received the AZD1222 COVID-19 vaccine.

The chain uses TRBV28 and TRBJ1-1, with D uncertain. The CDR3 runs 11 residues. The V gene's germline CDR1 is MDHEN and CDR2 SYDVKM. The CDR3 region is CAIIGAVEAFF. The DNA for the CDR3 is TGTGCTATTATCGGTGCAGTTGAAGCTTTCTTT.

The rearrangement joins TRBV6-5 to TRBJ2-7, with TRBD1 identical over 7 bases. Per germline, CDR1 MNHEY and CDR2 SVGAGI. This CDR3 has 14 residues. The ends lost 2 bases at V and 5 bases at J; junction bases unmatched: 6. The CDR3 coding sequence is TGTGCCAGCAGTTACGGGGACAGCCCTAACGAGCAGTACTTC. It is translated as CASSYGDSPNEQYF.

The chain links TRBV6-2 or TRBV6-3 to TRBJ1-3, with 7 nucleotides matching TRBD1. Per germline, CDR1 MNHEY and CDR2 SVGEGT. CDR3 length: 16 amino acids. With V trimmed by 2 bases and J by 0 bases, 4 bases remained unmatched. CDR3 sequence (DNA): TGTGCCAGCAGTTACCACAGGGGAGCCTCTGGAAACACCATATATTTT. This codes for CASSYHRGASGNTIYF.

This clone has only one observation. V usage is TRBV19 and J usage is TRBJ1-5; 7 bases fit TRBD1. The germline V gene encodes CDR1 LNHDA and CDR2 SQIVND (reference sequence). CDR3 length equals 15 residues. V shed 7 bases, J shed 2 bases, and the junction held 8 bases outside the gene matches. The CDR3 DNA follows: TGTGCCAGTATGGGCGGGCAGGGGGGCAATCAGCCCCAGCATTTT. Its translation: CASMGGQGGNQPQHF.

This chain joins TRBV9 and TRBJ1-4; D is undetermined. Deletions cut 4 bases from V and 8 bases from J, with 9 bases between. The germline gives CDR1 SGDLS, CDR2 YYNGEE. The CDR3 is 12 amino acids. The CDR3 loop is CASSREEEKLFF. CDR3 coding DNA: TGTGCCAGCAGCCGAGAAGAGGAAAAACTGTTTTTT.

The V call is TRBV5-1, the J call TRBJ1-1; D is perhaps TRBD1 (5 bases). The CDR3 length is 14 residues. The germline CDR1 and CDR2 sequences are SGHRS and YFSETQ. Deletions cut 2 bases from V and 4 bases from J, with 12 bases between. The CDR3 nucleotides read TGCGCCAGCAGCTTCGGAGGGGAGGGCACTGAAGCTTTCTTT. Translating it yields CASSFGGEGTEAFF.

This chain uses TRBV6-5 with TRBJ1-5, with 8 positions matching TRBD1. Germline assignment: CDR1 MNHEY and CDR2 SVGAGI. The CDR3 is 15 residues long. Unmatched junction bases numbered 6, after V lost 2 bases and J lost 6 bases. CDR3 in amino acids: CASSYASDRAQPQHF. The CDR3 region has the DNA TGTGCCAGCAGTTACGCGTCGGACAGGGCTCAGCCCCAGCATTTT.

This clone was picked up a small number of times. The V and J genes are TRBV10-2 and TRBJ2-2, with 7 positions matching TRBD2. J gave up 6 bases and V 4 bases, and 5 bases lay outside the gene matches. The CDR3 has 14 amino acids. Per germline, CDR1 WSHSY and CDR2 SAAADI. The CDR3 nucleotides are TGCGCCAGCAGTGGACTAGCTCTGCCCGGGGAGCTGTTTTTT. It encodes CASSGLALPGELFF.

The V gene is TRBV4-3, the J gene TRBJ2-5; D is uncertain. Germline V gene data show CDR1 as LGHNA and CDR2 as YSLEER. The germline V and J ends were trimmed by 1 base and 3 bases, with 6 bases remaining between them. The CDR3 sequence is 13 residues long. CDR3 nucleotide sequence: TGCGCCAGCAGCCAAGGGTTCGAAGAGACCCAGTACTTC. Protein: CASSQGFEETQYF.

The chain carries TRBV15 and TRBJ1-5, with a weak D call TRBD1 (5 bases). Germline V CDR1 and CDR2: LNHNV, YYDKDF (reference sequence). CDR3 length: 14 residues. V dropped 2 bases and J dropped 4 bases, with 9 bases sitting between them. CDR3 DNA sequence: TGTGCCACCAGCAGACGAGGGGTTAATCAGCCCCAGCATTTT. The encoded protein is CATSRRGVNQPQHF.

This clone was found a few times. The chain has TRBV5-4 and TRBJ2-5; 9 nucleotides line up with TRBD2. V was clipped by 1 base and J by 5 bases; unmatched bases: 6. Germline CDR1 is SGHNT and CDR2 is YYREEE (reference sequence). There are 15 residues in the CDR3. In DNA, the CDR3 is TGTGCCAGCAGCTTGAAGCGGGGGGCAGGCGAGACCCAGTACTTC. Translated, it gives CASSLKRGAGETQYF.

The V call is TRBV29-1, the J call TRBJ1-1, with D possibly matching TRBD1 (6 bases). Looked up from germline, CDR1 is SQVTM and CDR2 is ANQGSEA. V lost 7 bases and J 3 bases, leaving 18 bases between the germline ends. This CDR3 contains 14 residues. The CDR3 coding sequence is TGCAGCGCCAGTCAGTGGGGGGCGGACACTGAAGCTTTCTTT. It encodes CSASQWGADTEAFF.

The chain employs TRBV5-1 and TRBJ1-4; D uncertain. The CDR3 is made up of 13 amino acids. V was cut by 5 bases and J by 3 bases, with 8 bases left in between. Germline-derived CDR1 and CDR2 are SGHRS and YFSETQ. The CDR3, as DNA: TGCGCCAGCAGTTGGGGTCCTAATGAAAAACTGTTTTTT. It yields the protein CASSWGPNEKLFF.

This clone was recorded a few times. The rearrangement uses TRBV7-9 and TRBJ2-3; D assignment may be TRBD1 or TRBD2 (5 bases each). There are 15 residues in the CDR3. Germline V lookup: CDR1 SEHNR, CDR2 FQNEAQ (reference sequence). Trimming took 5 bases from V and 1 from J, leaving 13 bases between them. The CDR3 loop reads CASSPTVEGTDTQYF. The CDR3 DNA reads TGTGCCAGCAGCCCGACAGTGGAGGGCACAGATACGCAGTATTTT.

This clone was picked up one time. The chain is built from TRBV5-4 and TRBJ2-5, with TRBD2 identical over 8 bases. The ends lost 4 bases at V and 5 bases at J; junction bases unmatched: 7. CDR1 and CDR2 (germline): SGHNT, YYREEE (reference sequence). The CDR3 runs to 14 residues. CDR3 loop: CASSPARGVETQYF. The CDR3 coding sequence is TGTGCCAGCAGCCCCGCGCGGGGGGTGGAGACCCAGTACTTC.

The rearrangement uses TRBV6-2 or TRBV6-3 and TRBJ1-2, with TRBD1 as a possible D gene (6 bases). Germline V gene lookup returns CDR1 MNHEY and CDR2 SVGEGT. Between the trimmed V and J ends, which lost 5 bases and 8 bases, there was a span of 12 bases. This CDR3 comprises 12 residues. As DNA, the CDR3 is TGTGCCAGCAGTATCAGGGGTGGCGGCTACACCTTC. Protein product: CASSIRGGGYTF.

The chain recombines TRBV5-4 with TRBJ1-2; the D is unclear. This CDR3 spans 14 amino acids. Deletions cut 1 base from V and 6 bases from J, with 13 bases between. CDR1 is SGHNT, CDR2 YYREEE, per germline (reference sequence). CDR3 in DNA: TGTGCCAGCAGCTTGAATACCCTCTCGGATGGCTACACCTTC. It translates to CASSLNTLSDGYTF.

The gene calls are TRBV7-3 and TRBJ2-3; D is possibly TRBD2 (6 bases). CDR1 is SGHTA, CDR2 FQGTGA, per germline. The CDR3 is made up of 13 amino acids. V was clipped by 6 bases and J by 1 base, with 8 bases between them. CDR3: CASRPGGTDTQYF. The CDR3 coding sequence is TGTGCCAGCAGGCCGGGGGGCACAGATACGCAGTATTTT.

The chain has TRBV7-9 and TRBJ1-2; D perhaps matches TRBD1 (6 bases). Germline assignment: CDR1 SEHNR and CDR2 FQNEAQ (reference sequence). There are 13 residues in the CDR3. Trimming took off 3 bases at V and 3 bases at J, with 8 bases between the two ends. CDR3 loop: CASSFEGDYGYTF. The CDR3 DNA is TGTGCCAGCAGCTTTGAGGGGGACTATGGCTACACCTTC.

The CDR3 loop is CASNPPVWQGTTANNSPLHF. Here the CDR3 DNA reads TGTGCCAGCAATCCTCCGGTTTGGCAGGGGACAACGGCAAATAATTCACCCCTCCACTTT. This chain uses TRBV28 with TRBJ1-6; possible D gene TRBD1, 6 bases. CDR1 and CDR2 from the germline V gene are MDHEN and SYDVKM. The CDR3 contains 20 residues. The V and J ends lost 7 bases and 5 bases respectively, with 30 bases between them. The whole variable domain, filled in from reference TRBV28 and TRBJ1-6, reads DVKVTQSSRYLVKRTGEKVFLECVQDMDHENMFWYRQDPGLGLRLIYFSYDVKMKEKGDIPEGYSVSREKKERFSLILESASTNQTSMYLCASNPPVWQGTTANNSPLHFGNGTRLTVT.

V is TRBV24-1 and J is TRBJ1-2; 7 positions agree with TRBD1. CDR3 length: 16 residues. Looked up from germline, CDR1 is KGHDR and CDR2 is SFDVKD. The V and J ends lost 3 bases and 8 bases, in that order; junction bases with no gene match: 14. CDR3: CATSDGGTAYSKGYTF. CDR3 sequence (DNA): TGTGCCACCAGTGATGGGGGGACAGCATACTCGAAAGGCTACACCTTC.

The chain couples TRBV3-1 (or the pseudogene TRBV3-2) to TRBJ2-7; 10 bases are shared with TRBD1. The ends lost 4 bases at V and 2 bases at J; junction bases unmatched: 17. CDR3 length: 19 amino acids. CDR1 is LGHDT and CDR2 is YNNKEL in the germline V gene (reference sequence). The CDR3 sequence is CASSPMTGGGLDSTYEQYF. CDR3 coding DNA: TGTGCCAGCAGCCCAATGACAGGGGGCGGGTTAGATTCCACCTACGAGCAGTACTTC.

CDR3 loop: CASSPSWGITEAFF. The CDR3 DNA follows: TGTGCCAGCAGCCCCAGTTGGGGGATCACTGAAGCTTTCTTT. The chain links TRBV27 to TRBJ1-1, with D perhaps matching TRBD1 (5 bases). Germline CDR1 and CDR2: MNHEY and SMNVEV (reference sequence). V lost 6 bases and J lost 4, with 15 bases in between. The CDR3 spans 14 residues.

In DNA form, the CDR3 reads TGTGCCAGCAGTGAAGCTGGGGAGCGAGCGTACTTC. Protein: CASSEAGERAYF. The chain couples TRBV2 to TRBJ2-5, with a weak D call TRBD2 (5 bases). Looked up from germline, CDR1 is SNHLY and CDR2 is FYNNEI. V was cut by 0 bases and J by 13 bases, with 12 bases left in between. This CDR3 region has 12 residues.

This rearrangement joins TRBV7-2 to TRBJ2-5; 15 bases are a match to TRBD2. V shed 6 bases and J 4 bases; nucleotides not matched to a gene: 9. The CDR3 has 17 amino acids. Germline V gives CDR1 SGHTA, CDR2 FQGNSA. CDR3 sequence: CASSWTSGGAIRETQYF. CDR3 bases: TGTGCCAGCAGTTGGACTAGCGGGGGGGCAATACGAGAGACCCAGTACTTC.

The CDR3 DNA reads TGTGCCAGCAGTCAACAGGGGAATGAGCAGTTCTTC. Amino acid sequence: CASSQQGNEQFF. The chain carries TRBV6-5 and TRBJ2-1; 7 bases are shared with TRBD1. This CDR3 is built from 12 residues. Germline V CDR1 and CDR2: MNHEY, SVGAGI. J gave up 7 bases and V 5 bases, and 2 bases lay outside the gene matches.

The chain uses TRBV11-3 and TRBJ2-3, with unresolved D. Trimming stripped 0 bases from V and 1 base from J, with 14 bases between. Per germline, CDR1 SGHNT and CDR2 YENEEA. The length of the CDR3 is 17 residues. CDR3 sequence: CASSLETHSQRTDTQYF. The CDR3 bases are TGTGCCAGCAGCTTAGAGACGCATAGCCAACGCACAGATACGCAGTATTTT.

This chain links TRBV27 with TRBJ1-3; 8 positions agree with TRBD1. The CDR3 has 16 amino acids. V lost 5 bases, J lost 1 base, and 7 bases stayed unmatched. CDR1 MNHEY and CDR2 SMNVEV come from the germline V gene (reference sequence). This CDR3 reads CASSPDREGSGNTIYF. Here the CDR3 DNA reads TGTGCCAGCAGTCCGGACAGGGAAGGGTCTGGAAACACCATATATTTT.